This passage covers 13 T cell receptor beta chains from one sample sequenced in a study of T-cell reconstitution after alpha-beta-depleted transplantation in children. Unique molecular identifiers featured in how the TCRbeta library was prepared. From the PCR reads, TCRdb called clonotypes with MiXCR, one entry per CDR3 protein. The sample yields roughly 400,000 distinct CDR3 sequences, roughly 44% seen once. The sample here was PBMCs, taken before TCRalphabeta/CD19-depleted stem cell transplant. Receptor source: a girl under 10 years old with aplastic anemia, due to receive a stem cell transplant.

The table lists this clonotype with a few counts. The V gene is TRBV11-2, the J gene TRBJ2-5; D possibly uses TRBD1 or TRBD2 (5 bases each). The CDR3 runs 17 residues. CDR1 SGHAT and CDR2 FQNNGV come from the germline V gene. The germline V and J ends were trimmed by 4 bases and 0 bases, with 18 bases remaining between them. CDR3 coding DNA: TGTGCCAGCAGCTATCCACGGGGCAGGACATACCAAGAGACCCAGTACTTC. This sequence encodes CASSYPRGRTYQETQYF. The full variable domain, rest sourced from reference TRBV11-2 and TRBJ2-5, is EAGVAQSPRYKIIEKRQSVAFWCNPISGHATLYWYQQILGQGPKLLIQFQNNGVVDDSQLPKDRFSAERLKGVDSTLKIQPAKLEDSAVYLCASSYPRGRTYQETQYFGPGTRLLVL.

This chain joins TRBV30 and TRBJ1-6; possibly TRBD1 for D (5 bases). Trimming took 3 bases from V and 2 from J, leaving 11 bases between them. The CDR3 consists of 15 residues. Per germline, CDR1 GTSNPN and CDR2 SVGIG (reference sequence). This chain's CDR3 is CAWRFRETYNSPLHF. The CDR3 DNA reads TGTGCCTGGAGGTTCAGGGAGACCTATAATTCACCCCTCCACTTT. Full variable domain (missing parts from reference TRBV30 and TRBJ1-6): SQTIHQWPATLVQPVGSPLSLECTVEGTSNPNLYWYRQAAGRGLQLLFYSVGIGQISSEVPQNLSASRPQDRQFILSSKKLLLSDSGFYLCAWRFRETYNSPLHFGNGTRLTVT.

The rearrangement links TRBV11-2 to TRBJ2-7, with 8 positions matching TRBD2. After removal of 3 bases from V and 12 bases from J, the junction contained 10 bases not matched to a gene. The CDR3 is made up of 13 amino acids. Germline V lookup: CDR1 SGHAT, CDR2 FQNNGV. The CDR3 nucleotides read TGTGCCAGCAGCTTTGAGGCGGGAGGTGGTCTGTACTTC. It codes for CASSFEAGGGLYF.

The chain has TRBV5-1 and TRBJ2-1, with TRBD2 matching over 9 bases. The trim removed 3 bases at V and 1 base at J, leaving 5 bases unmatched. Per the germline V gene, CDR1 is SGHRS and CDR2 is YFSETQ. There are 16 residues in the CDR3. CDR3 protein: CASSSSGMESYNEQFF. CDR3 sequence (DNA): TGCGCCAGCAGCTCTAGCGGGATGGAATCCTACAATGAGCAGTTCTTC.

This clonotype has just a few counts. The chain's CDR3 is CASRQHGPSGRFSYEQFF. CDR3 bases: TGTGCCAGCAGACAGCACGGTCCCAGCGGGAGGTTTAGCTATGAGCAGTTCTTC. The V and J genes are TRBV5-6 and TRBJ2-1; 9 bases agree with TRBD2. J gave up 8 bases and V 5 bases, and 20 bases lay outside the gene matches. There are 18 residues in the CDR3. Germline values: CDR1 SGHDT, CDR2 YYEEEE.

The chain couples TRBV21-1 to TRBJ2-4; the table's TRBD1 call for D was not verified on the DNA. TRBV21-1 is a recognized pseudogene. The CDR3 has 18 amino acids. CDR3 nucleotide sequence: TGTGCCAGCAGTATCCACAGGGGGCAGAAGGAGTCCAAAAACATTCAGTACTTC. Amino acid sequence: CASSIHRGQKESKNIQYF.

The chain has TRBV19 and TRBJ1-5; D is undetermined. This CDR3 is built from 17 residues. Trimming shortened V by 1 base and J by 4 bases, and 17 bases separated the two germline ends. Germline V gene lookup returns CDR1 LNHDA and CDR2 SQIVND (reference sequence). This CDR3 reads CASSIVTGPRANQPQHF. In DNA form, the CDR3 reads TGTGCCAGTAGTATAGTTACGGGCCCCCGCGCTAATCAGCCCCAGCATTTT.

The chain uses TRBV5-1 and TRBJ1-5, with 7 bases that match TRBD1. This CDR3 contains 16 residues. J lost 7 bases, V lost 0 bases, and 10 bases had no gene match. Germline values: CDR1 SGHRS, CDR2 YFSETQ. The CDR3 DNA follows: TGCGCCAGCAGCTTGGGTCCCACAGGGGCAGGACAGCCCCAGCATTTT. It yields the protein CASSLGPTGAGQPQHF.

This clonotype appeared many times. J is TRBJ1-4 and V is TRBV20-1; TRBD1 matches at 8 bases. This CDR3 region has 15 residues. With 3 bases clipped from V and 4 bases from J, the junction kept 7 bases outside the gene matches. Germline V gene sequence: CDR1 DFQATT, CDR2 SNEGSKA (reference sequence). As DNA, the CDR3 is TGCAGTGCTAGTTCCGCAACAGGGGGTAATGAAAAACTGTTTTTT. Encoded protein: CSASSATGGNEKLFF.

The chain is built from TRBV5-1 and TRBJ1-1; TRBD1 might be the D (6 bases). Germline CDR1 reads SGHRS; CDR2 reads YFSETQ. The V end lost 2 bases, the J end lost 6 bases, and 14 bases lay between the germline ends. This CDR3 region has 14 residues. CDR3 DNA sequence: TGCGCCAGCAGCTTCGGGGGCAGTGACGCTGAAGCTTTCTTT. Amino acids: CASSFGGSDAEAFF.

Turning to this clonotype: One end of the junction does not line up with germline, which may come from a read error. V gene TRBV11-3 combines with J gene TRBJ2-3; D call uncertain. CDR1 and CDR2 from the germline V gene are SGHNT and YENEEA. The CDR3 consists of 16 residues. CDR3 sequence (DNA): TGTGCCAGCAGCGTAGACTCTGGGCCTATCTCAGATACGCAGTATTTT. It translates to CASSVDSGPISDTQYF.

This clonotype has at least ten counts. V and J are TRBV12-3 or TRBV12-4 and TRBJ1-2, with D unresolved. This CDR3 has 13 amino acids. V lost 8 bases to trimming and J lost 3 bases, with 13 bases between them. CDR3 nucleotide sequence: TGTGCCAGCCATAGGCGGGTCGACTATGGCTACACCTTC. Translation gives CASHRRVDYGYTF.

CDR3 in DNA: TGTGCCAGCAGGACGACAAGTAGCAATCAGCCCCAGCATTTT. It encodes CASRTTSSNQPQHF. This chain uses TRBV28 with TRBJ1-5; D is undetermined. The germline V gene has CDR1 MDHEN and CDR2 SYDVKM. The ends were cut back, 6 bases at V and 0 bases at J, with 9 bases in the middle. The CDR3 loop spans 14 amino acids.